The next 31 T cell receptor beta chains were all read from a single sample in a study of technical replicates of blood from a few donors. The repertoire was sequenced with immunoSEQ multiplex PCR; TCRdb's copy has only in-frame clones and lacks some. Here the sample spans about 71,000 clones, approximately 97% being singletons. What was sequenced was T cells isolated from PBMCs. Every receptor here comes from a human donor in good health.

The rearrangement links TRBV11-2 to TRBJ1-2, with unresolved D. The CDR3 consists of 17 residues. Trimming left V 6 bases short and J 5 bases short, with 25 bases between. Per germline, CDR1 SGHAT and CDR2 FQNNGV. Written as DNA, the CDR3 is TGTGCCAGCAGTCAAACAACGCAGCGACCGGCACTTTATGGCTACACCTTC. This codes for CASSQTTQRPALYGYTF.

V usage is TRBV5-1 and J usage is TRBJ2-7, with TRBD2 matching 7 bases. From germline, CDR1 is SGHRS and CDR2 YFSETQ. The CDR3 is 13 amino acids. Trimming cost V 1 base and J 6 bases; bases outside gene matches: 4. The chain's CDR3 is CASSLSGEGEQYF. The CDR3 DNA reads as TGCGCCAGCAGCTTGTCCGGGGAGGGCGAGCAGTACTTC.

The rearrangement links TRBV7-2 to TRBJ2-7, with D perhaps TRBD2 (6 bases). CDR1 is SGHTA, CDR2 FQGNSA, per germline. V was shortened by 8 bases and J by 2 bases, with 19 bases between the two germline ends. This CDR3 has 15 residues. The CDR3 coding sequence is TGTGCCAGCTCACGAACCTCGACTAGGACCTACGAGCAGTACTTC. It specifies CASSRTSTRTYEQYF. Based on the CDR3 plus reference TRBV7-2 and TRBJ2-7, the full variable domain is GAGVSQSPSNKVTEKGKDVELRCDPISGHTALYWYRQSLGQGLEFLIYFQGNSAPDKSGLPSDRFSAERTGGSVSTLTIQRTQQEDSAVYLCASSRTSTRTYEQYFGPGTRLTVT.

V usage is TRBV29-1 and J usage is TRBJ1-2; weak D call: TRBD1 (6 bases). V was pared by 4 bases and J by 2 bases, with 14 bases between. This CDR3 contains 14 residues. The germline V gene has CDR1 SQVTM and CDR2 ANQGSEA. CDR3 region: CSVVAGGFNYGYTF. The CDR3 DNA sequence: TGCAGCGTTGTCGCGGGGGGCTTCAACTATGGCTACACCTTC.

The chain employs TRBV7-6 and TRBJ2-5; 9 positions match TRBD2. V trimming: 1 base; J trimming: 1 base; junction bases outside the gene matches: 4. The length of the CDR3 is 16 residues. Germline CDR1 SGHVS, CDR2 FNYEAQ. CDR3 sequence (DNA): TGTGCCAGCAGCTTAGGTATTAGCGGGAGCCAAGAGACCCAGTACTTC. Its translation is CASSLGISGSQETQYF.

V usage is TRBV4-1 and J usage is TRBJ1-1, with D uncertain. Trimming took 5 bases from V and 5 from J, leaving 21 bases between them. Germline assignment: CDR1 MGHRA and CDR2 YSYEKL. The CDR3 consists of 16 residues. CDR3 in amino acids: CASSATGKFTGTEAFF. In DNA, the CDR3 is TGCGCCAGCAGCGCAACCGGGAAATTTACTGGGACTGAAGCTTTCTTT.

This chain connects TRBV9 to TRBJ1-2; 10 bases align to TRBD1. The V and J ends lost 4 bases and 4 bases, in that order; junction bases with no gene match: 7. Germline loops: CDR1 SGDLS, CDR2 YYNGEE. The CDR3 covers 15 residues. The CDR3 here is CASSSGTGDSYGYTF. The DNA for the CDR3 is TGTGCCAGCAGCTCAGGGACAGGGGATAGCTATGGCTACACCTTC.

V and J are TRBV5-4 and TRBJ2-2; D possibly corresponds to TRBD1 (5 bases). Trimming cost V 4 bases and J 5 bases, with 9 bases left between them. Germline assignment: CDR1 SGHNT and CDR2 YYREEE (reference sequence). This CDR3 region has 13 residues. The CDR3 DNA reads TGTGCCAGCAGCATGTCAGGGACCGGGGAGCTGTTTTTT. Translation gives CASSMSGTGELFF.

The CDR3 DNA sequence: TGTGCCAGTAGTATCGCCCTGCGGGATCCTGACAGGGAAGGGGTTCCAGCGAAACCTAGAGCTTTCTTT. Amino acid sequence: CASSIALRDPDREGVPAKPRAFF. V and J are TRBV19 and TRBJ1-1; the match to TRBD1 covers 7 bases. With 3 bases clipped from V and 10 bases from J, the junction kept 38 bases outside the gene matches. The V gene's germline CDR1 is LNHDA and CDR2 SQIVND (reference sequence). CDR3 length equals 23 residues.

V is TRBV6-5 and J is TRBJ1-5; 9 nucleotides agree with TRBD1. Looked up from germline, CDR1 is MNHEY and CDR2 is SVGAGI. This CDR3 comprises 15 residues. Trimming took 4 bases from V and 3 from J; bases not matched to a gene: 4. The DNA of the CDR3 is TGTGCCAGCAGTTGGACAGGGGCCCTCAATCAGCCCCAGCATTTT. Translated: CASSWTGALNQPQHF.

This clone was picked up one time. The CDR3 nucleotides read TGTGCCAGCTTCGCGGGATTTGTTTTGAACACTGAAGCTTTCTTT. Residues: CASFAGFVLNTEAFF. The V and J genes are TRBV28 and TRBJ1-1; D is unresolved. Germline V gives CDR1 MDHEN, CDR2 SYDVKM. Trimming stripped 8 bases from V and 0 bases from J, with 16 bases between. The CDR3 contains 15 residues.

The V and J genes are TRBV6-5 and TRBJ1-2; D remains ambiguous. From germline, CDR1 is MNHEY and CDR2 SVGAGI. This CDR3 has 13 residues. V was pared by 5 bases and J by 7 bases, with 14 bases between. In DNA form, the CDR3 reads TGTGCCAGCAGTGTCAACAGTGAGGGTGGCTACACCTTC. Encoded protein: CASSVNSEGGYTF.

The chain has TRBV6-5 and TRBJ2-5; D call uncertain. This CDR3 is 14 amino acids long. V lost 0 bases and J lost 2, with 7 bases in between. Germline-derived CDR1 and CDR2 are MNHEY and SVGAGI. The CDR3 sequence: CASSYSQYQETQYF. The CDR3, as DNA: TGTGCCAGCAGTTACTCACAGTATCAAGAGACCCAGTACTTC.

Only one count was recorded for this clone. CDR3 coding DNA: TGTGCCAGCGGTGGACTAGCAGACACAGATACGCAGTATTTT. Its translation is CASGGLADTDTQYF. V is TRBV6-1 and J is TRBJ2-3; 8 bases are shared with TRBD2. This CDR3 has 14 amino acids. In germline, CDR1 is MNHNS, CDR2 SASEGT. J gave up 2 bases and V 8 bases, and 6 bases lay outside the gene matches.

V is TRBV7-2 and J is TRBJ1-2, with a tentative D call TRBD1 (6 bases). Trimming stripped 5 bases from V and 3 bases from J, with 13 bases between. CDR1 and CDR2 from the germline V gene are SGHTA and FQGNSA. This CDR3 has 14 amino acids. DNA of the CDR3: TGTGCCAGCAGCCACTCAGGACAGTACTATGGCTACACCTTC. It codes for CASSHSGQYYGYTF.

The chain recombines TRBV29-1 with TRBJ1-2; 11 bases map to TRBD1. Germline-derived CDR1 and CDR2 are SQVTM and ANQGSEA. The CDR3 runs to 15 residues. V lost 7 bases and J lost 8; bases outside the gene matches: 15. The CDR3 DNA sequence: TGCAGCGCCGTAGTACCGGGACAGGGGGTATTAGGCTACACCTTC. The encoded protein is CSAVVPGQGVLGYTF.

Here the CDR3 reads CASSFLRDTSSGNTIYF. CDR3 DNA sequence: TGTGCCAGCAGCTTTTTAAGGGACACCAGCTCTGGAAACACCATATATTTT. The V call is TRBV7-9, the J call TRBJ1-3; D possibly corresponds to TRBD1 (6 bases). Deletions cut 3 bases from V and 0 bases from J, with 15 bases between. Per the germline V gene, CDR1 is SEHNR and CDR2 is FQNEAQ (reference sequence). The CDR3 loop spans 17 amino acids.

This chain links TRBV7-2 with TRBJ2-7, with 7 nucleotides matching TRBD2. Trimming took 5 bases from V and 3 from J; bases not matched to a gene: 10. The CDR3 totals 15 residues. Germline V gives CDR1 SGHTA, CDR2 FQGNSA. The CDR3 region has the DNA TGTGCCAGCAGCCCCAATCCGGGACTACGCTACGAGCAGTACTTC. This gives the protein CASSPNPGLRYEQYF.

V is TRBV2 and J is TRBJ2-1; D is undetermined. The CDR3 has 16 amino acids. With 3 bases removed from V and 0 bases from J, the gap between germline ends came to 12 bases. Germline assignment: CDR1 SNHLY and CDR2 FYNNEI. CDR3 region: CASSEVGQSSYNEQFF. DNA of the CDR3: TGTGCCAGCAGTGAGGTTGGGCAGTCCTCCTACAATGAGCAGTTCTTC. Filled out from reference TRBV2 and TRBJ2-1, the complete variable domain reads EPEVTQTPSHQVTQMGQEVILRCVPISNHLYFYWYRQILGQKVEFLVSFYNNEISEKSEIFDDQFSVERPDGSNFTLKIRSTKLEDSAMYFCASSEVGQSSYNEQFFGPGTRLTVL.

The rearrangement joins TRBV13 to TRBJ1-1, with no clear D. The germline V and J ends were trimmed by 1 base and 0 bases, with 3 bases remaining between them. The CDR3 has 13 amino acids. The germline gives CDR1 PRHDT, CDR2 FYEKMQ (reference sequence). The chain's CDR3 is CASSLAVNTEAFF. Here the CDR3 DNA reads TGTGCCAGCAGCTTAGCCGTGAACACTGAAGCTTTCTTT.

Here the CDR3 DNA reads TGTGCCTGGAGTGTAGGCTTGGAGTCACCCCTCCACTTT. This codes for CAWSVGLESPLHF. The J gene is TRBJ1-6, the V gene TRBV30; no firm D call. Trimming removed 0 bases at V and 10 bases at J, with 10 bases between. CDR3 length: 13 residues. The germline V gene has CDR1 GTSNPN and CDR2 SVGIG (reference sequence).

The chain has TRBV5-6 and TRBJ2-5; 12 bases map to TRBD2. CDR1 is SGHDT, CDR2 YYEEEE, per germline. The CDR3 is 18 residues long. V was pared by 4 bases and J by 4 bases, with 14 bases of the junction left unmatched. This CDR3 is CASSPRVLLAGGGETQYF. CDR3 bases: TGTGCCAGCAGCCCCAGAGTACTCCTAGCGGGGGGGGGAGAGACCCAGTACTTC.

The genes are TRBV6-5 and TRBJ2-3; TRBD1 aligns across 7 bases. Trimming took 3 bases from V and 6 from J; bases not matched to a gene: 3. The germline V gene encodes CDR1 MNHEY and CDR2 SVGAGI. The CDR3 extends over 13 amino acids. For the CDR3, the DNA is TGTGCCAGCAGTTATCAAGGGGGCGATACGCAGTATTTT. Protein: CASSYQGGDTQYF.

The chain carries TRBV5-5 and TRBJ1-6, with 8 bases lining up with TRBD1. Unmatched junction bases numbered 13, after V lost 4 bases and J lost 10 bases. CDR1 is SGHKS and CDR2 is YYEKEE in the germline V gene (reference sequence). This CDR3 has 16 residues. CDR3 in DNA: TGTGCCAGCAGCCGCTCCTGGACAGGGAGTAGGTCACCCCTCCACTTT. This gives the protein CASSRSWTGSRSPLHF.

This chain connects TRBV5-4 to TRBJ2-2; 9 bases are shared with TRBD1. The length of the CDR3 is 17 residues. CDR1 is SGHNT and CDR2 is YYREEE in the germline V gene (reference sequence). The junction had 10 bases not matched to a gene; V was cut back by 7 bases and J by 0 bases. The CDR3 DNA reads TGTGCCAGCTCTCCGGGACAGGGCGGGTCGAACACCGGGGAGCTGTTTTTT. Translation: CASSPGQGGSNTGELFF. Variable domain in full (rest from reference TRBV5-4 and TRBJ2-2): ETGVTQSPTHLIKTRGQQVTLRCSSQSGHNTVSWYQQALGQGPQFIFQYYREEENGRGNFPPRFSGLQFPNYSSELNVNALELDDSALYLCASSPGQGGSNTGELFFGEGSRLTVL.

The chain couples TRBV4-1 to TRBJ1-5; D is unclear. V lost 2 bases and J lost 3, with 2 bases in between. The CDR3 runs 12 residues. From germline, CDR1 is MGHRA and CDR2 YSYEKL. The CDR3 reads CASSQHNQPQHF. The CDR3 DNA sequence: TGCGCCAGCAGCCAACACAATCAGCCCCAGCATTTT.

The chain joins TRBV11-2 to TRBJ2-7; 8 positions match TRBD2. Germline CDR1 is SGHAT and CDR2 is FQNNGV. The V and J ends lost 4 bases and 4 bases, in that order; junction bases with no gene match: 6. The CDR3 covers 14 residues. Written as DNA, the CDR3 is TGTGCCAGCAGCTGGGGACTAGGGGGTTACGAGCAGTACTTC. It translates to CASSWGLGGYEQYF. Full variable domain (outside the CDR3, taken from reference TRBV11-2 and TRBJ2-7): EAGVAQSPRYKIIEKRQSVAFWCNPISGHATLYWYQQILGQGPKLLIQFQNNGVVDDSQLPKDRFSAERLKGVDSTLKIQPAKLEDSAVYLCASSWGLGGYEQYFGPGTRLTVT.

J is TRBJ1-1 and V is TRBV6-1, with D unclear. Trimming took 1 base from V and 4 from J, leaving 4 bases between them. This CDR3 contains 12 residues. Germline V lookup: CDR1 MNHNS, CDR2 SASEGT. CDR3 in amino acids: CASSEGSTEAFF. CDR3 bases: TGTGCCAGCAGTGAAGGTAGCACTGAAGCTTTCTTT.

The genes are TRBV27 and TRBJ1-2; D gene ambiguous. The CDR3 consists of 16 residues. The V gene's germline CDR1 is MNHEY and CDR2 SMNVEV (reference sequence). V lost 2 bases, J lost 3 bases, and 16 bases lay in between. CDR3: CASSLGGHETYYGYTF. CDR3 sequence (DNA): TGTGCCAGCAGTTTAGGAGGGCACGAAACCTACTATGGCTACACCTTC.

This rearrangement joins TRBV6-1 to TRBJ2-4; 8 nucleotides match TRBD1. V was pared by 2 bases and J by 6 bases, with 6 bases of the junction left unmatched. The CDR3 spans 15 residues. The germline CDR1 and CDR2 sequences are MNHNS and SASEGT. This CDR3 reads CASSEFPGGLNIQYF. The CDR3 coding sequence is TGTGCCAGCAGTGAATTCCCAGGGGGCCTAAACATTCAGTACTTC.

The genes are TRBV25-1 and TRBJ2-1; 7 bases are shared with TRBD2. The CDR3 is 13 amino acids. The V and J ends lost 4 bases and 7 bases, in that order; junction bases with no gene match: 4. Germline assignment: CDR1 MGHDK and CDR2 SYGVNS. The CDR3 loop reads CASSVSGANEQFF. Written as DNA, the CDR3 is TGTGCCAGCAGTGTGAGCGGGGCTAATGAGCAGTTCTTC.